The following is a T cell receptor beta chain sequence with its context. Its antigen is currently unknown. Authors' data handling: Productive clonotypes were detectable down to 2.59 x 10-5 frequency. The repertoire was sequenced with immunoSEQ multiplex PCR; TCRdb's copy has only in-frame clones and lacks some. Clone size and the V and J calls come from that table; the DNA yielded D and trimming. The repertoire holds around 27,000 clones, with just under 75% as singletons. This record comes from a study of STAT5B mutations in CD4+ large granular lymphocyte leukemia. General observations from the study: Patient CD4-sorted repertoires stayed more clonal than healthy ones after leukemic-clone removal. 8/27 top patient clones versus 2/35 control clones were TRBV06-family.

CDR3 length: 10 residues. Germline CDR1 is DFQATT and CDR2 is SNEGSKA (reference sequence). The V and J ends lost 6 bases and 3 bases respectively, with 6 bases between them. The chain couples TRBV20-1 to TRBJ2-7; D uncertain. The sequenced sample consisted of CD4+ T cells from blood buffy coats. The sequence was collected from a human donor in good health. CDR3 residues: CSAGDYEQYF. The CDR3 DNA reads TGCAGTGCGGGTGACTACGAGCAGTACTTC.